Shown below are 20 T cell receptor beta chains from a single sample sequenced in a study of Graves' ophthalmopathy and Graves' hyperthyroidism. Amplification from RNA transcripts yielded the TCR beta CDR3 regions. Second-round multiplex PCR followed a first-round RT-PCR using HTBI primers. TCRdb itself ran the multiplex PCR reads through MiXCR, one entry per CDR3 protein. The repertoire consists of around 170,000 distinct CDR3 sequences, with less than 45% occurring once and the leading ten covering less than 6%. Input material: peripheral blood. These receptors originate from a woman between 40 and 55 years old with Graves' ophthalmopathy.

This clonotype was detected ten times or more. This chain joins TRBV6-2 or TRBV6-3 and TRBJ2-7; 12 bases map to TRBD2. The germline gives CDR1 MNHEY, CDR2 SVGEGT. This CDR3 has 15 amino acids. J lost 2 bases, V lost 4 bases, and 3 bases had no gene match. The CDR3 is CASSSWTSGAYEQYF. CDR3 sequence (DNA): TGTGCCAGCAGTTCCTGGACTAGCGGGGCCTACGAGCAGTACTTC.

This chain links TRBV6-5 with TRBJ1-1; D is unresolved. The length of the CDR3 is 13 residues. Germline lookup yields CDR1 MNHEY and CDR2 SVGAGI. V dropped 4 bases and J dropped 4 bases, with 10 bases sitting between them. CDR3 residues: CASSSWALTEAFF. CDR3 nucleotide sequence: TGTGCCAGCAGTTCTTGGGCCCTCACTGAAGCTTTCTTT.

This clonotype occurred many times. J is TRBJ1-2 and V is TRBV11-1; maybe TRBD1 (6 bases). This CDR3 is 15 amino acids long. Germline V lookup: CDR1 SGHAT, CDR2 FQDESV (reference sequence). V was pared by 4 bases and J by 0 bases, with 12 bases between. This CDR3 reads CASSSSQGSNYGYTF. In DNA form, the CDR3 reads TGTGCCAGCAGCTCATCACAGGGTTCTAACTATGGCTACACCTTC.

This clonotype was recorded many times. V gene TRBV18 combines with J gene TRBJ2-3, with D maybe TRBD1 (6 bases). This CDR3 is built from 17 residues. Trimming left V 4 bases short and J 2 bases short, with 19 bases between. Germline assignment: CDR1 KGHSH and CDR2 LQKENI. The CDR3 protein is CASSRAFQRTDTDTQYF. The DNA of the CDR3 is TGTGCCAGCTCACGAGCTTTTCAACGGACAGACACAGATACGCAGTATTTT.

This clonotype was recorded many times. This chain uses TRBV29-1 with TRBJ2-2; 10 bases are a match to TRBD2. Trimming took 4 bases from V and 6 from J; bases not matched to a gene: 11. In germline, CDR1 is SQVTM, CDR2 ANQGSEA. CDR3 length: 16 residues. For the CDR3, the DNA is TGCAGCGTTGCGGCTAGCGGGGGCCTCTCCCCCGGGGAGCTGTTTTTT. Its translation: CSVAASGGLSPGELFF.

This clonotype was found many times. V usage is TRBV6-5 and J usage is TRBJ1-2, with D maybe TRBD1 (5 bases). The germline V gene encodes CDR1 MNHEY and CDR2 SVGAGI. The CDR3 totals 13 residues. V dropped 2 bases and J dropped 6 bases, with 10 bases sitting between them. The CDR3 loop reads CASSYEGINGYTF. The DNA for the CDR3 is TGTGCCAGCAGTTACGAGGGGATCAATGGCTACACCTTC.

The V call is TRBV6-2 or TRBV6-3, the J call TRBJ2-7; D might be TRBD1 (5 bases). Trimming cost V 4 bases and J 2 bases, with 15 bases left between them. Looked up from germline, CDR1 is MNHEY and CDR2 is SVGEGT. The CDR3 is made up of 15 amino acids. The chain's CDR3 is CASSSSDSGPYEQYF. As DNA, the CDR3 is TGTGCCAGCAGTTCTTCCGACAGTGGACCCTACGAGCAGTACTTC.

This clonotype appeared many times. The rearrangement uses TRBV7-2 and TRBJ2-7, with 10 bases fitting TRBD1. Per the germline V gene, CDR1 is SGHTA and CDR2 is FQGNSA. Losses at the gene ends were 6 bases for V and 6 bases for J; bases not matched to a gene: 8. The length of the CDR3 is 14 residues. CDR3 bases: TGTGCCAGCAGAGGAGACAGGGGGCGCTCCGAGCAGTACTTC. It codes for CASRGDRGRSEQYF.

This clonotype was observed at least ten times. The rearrangement links TRBV7-2 to TRBJ2-7; D gene uncertain. Germline values: CDR1 SGHTA, CDR2 FQGNSA. The CDR3 covers 12 residues. Trimming removed 0 bases from V and 4 bases from J, with 4 bases in between. The CDR3 region has the DNA TGTGCCAGCAGCTTAGCGGCTTACGAGCAGTACTTC. As protein: CASSLAAYEQYF.

This clonotype was detected many times. The V gene is TRBV2, the J gene TRBJ2-5; D possibly matches TRBD1 or TRBD2 (6 bases each). Trimming took off 8 bases at V and 4 bases at J, with 20 bases between the two ends. CDR3 length equals 15 residues. CDR1 is SNHLY and CDR2 is FYNNEI in the germline V gene. The CDR3 nucleotides read TGTGCCAGCCTAATGAGGGGGGTTCGATCAGAGACCCAGTACTTC. The encoded protein is CASLMRGVRSETQYF.

The chain combines TRBV7-3 with TRBJ1-1; D may be TRBD1 (5 bases). With 5 bases removed from V and 4 bases from J, the gap between germline ends came to 17 bases. This CDR3 region has 15 residues. Germline CDR1 SGHTA, CDR2 FQGTGA. This CDR3 reads CASSGRGREGTEAFF. The CDR3 DNA reads TGTGCCAGCAGCGGGAGAGGCAGGGAGGGCACTGAAGCTTTCTTT.

This clonotype was observed many times. The chain couples TRBV2 to TRBJ2-2, with 8 bases identical to TRBD1. V lost 5 bases and J lost 4; bases outside the gene matches: 6. This CDR3 comprises 15 residues. CDR1 is SNHLY, CDR2 FYNNEI, per germline. Here the CDR3 reads CASSWQGASTGELFF. CDR3 nucleotides: TGTGCCAGCAGTTGGCAGGGGGCAAGCACCGGGGAGCTGTTTTTT. The whole variable domain, remainder taken from reference TRBV2 and TRBJ2-2, is EPEVTQTPSHQVTQMGQEVILRCVPISNHLYFYWYRQILGQKVEFLVSFYNNEISEKSEIFDDQFSVERPDGSNFTLKIRSTKLEDSAMYFCASSWQGASTGELFFGEGSRLTVL.

This clonotype was observed at least ten times. This chain joins TRBV2 and TRBJ1-5; D might be TRBD1 (6 bases). Germline loops: CDR1 SNHLY, CDR2 FYNNEI. Between the trimmed V and J ends, which lost 6 bases and 4 bases, there was a span of 13 bases. This CDR3 is built from 14 residues. The CDR3, as DNA: TGTGCCAGCAGATCGACAGGCAGGAATCAGCCCCAGCATTTT. Amino acids: CASRSTGRNQPQHF. The full variable domain, completed using reference TRBV2 and TRBJ1-5, is EPEVTQTPSHQVTQMGQEVILRCVPISNHLYFYWYRQILGQKVEFLVSFYNNEISEKSEIFDDQFSVERPDGSNFTLKIRSTKLEDSAMYFCASRSTGRNQPQHFGDGTRLSIL.

This clonotype was seen many times. This sequence joins TRBV27 and TRBJ1-2; D uncertain. Trimming removed 6 bases from V and 2 bases from J, with 13 bases in between. Per the germline V gene, CDR1 is MNHEY and CDR2 is SMNVEV (reference sequence). The CDR3 is 14 amino acids. The CDR3 bases are TGTGCCAGCAGACCAAGCAATACGAACTATGGCTACACCTTC. Translating gives CASRPSNTNYGYTF.

V gene TRBV6-1 combines with J gene TRBJ2-7, with 10 nucleotides matching TRBD2. Germline V lookup: CDR1 MNHNS, CDR2 SASEGT. The trim removed 5 bases at V and 2 bases at J, leaving 3 bases unmatched. The CDR3 covers 14 residues. The CDR3 spells CASSRTSGPYEQYF. CDR3 in DNA: TGTGCCAGCAGTCGGACTAGCGGCCCCTACGAGCAGTACTTC.

This clonotype appeared many times. The chain joins TRBV11-2 to TRBJ2-2; weak D call: TRBD2 (5 bases). Per germline, CDR1 SGHAT and CDR2 FQNNGV. The CDR3 has 16 amino acids. Trimming took off 5 bases at V and 0 bases at J, with 13 bases between the two ends. CDR3 sequence: CASSPPDYANTGELFF. The CDR3 DNA reads as TGTGCCAGCAGCCCACCCGACTACGCGAACACCGGGGAGCTGTTTTTT.

This chain links TRBV24-1 with TRBJ2-5; D may match TRBD1 or TRBD2 (5 bases each). This CDR3 is built from 15 residues. V dropped 0 bases and J dropped 1 base, with 8 bases sitting between them. Germline CDR1 reads KGHDR; CDR2 reads SFDVKD. CDR3 loop: CATSDLIGAQETQYF. In nucleotides, the CDR3 is TGTGCCACCAGTGATTTGATCGGGGCCCAAGAGACCCAGTACTTC.

This clonotype was counted many times. The chain links TRBV15 to TRBJ1-1, with D possibly matching TRBD1 (5 bases). CDR1 and CDR2 from the germline V gene are LNHNV and YYDKDF (reference sequence). The germline V and J ends were trimmed by 1 base and 4 bases, with 10 bases remaining between them. The CDR3 contains 14 residues. DNA for the CDR3: TGTGCCACCAGCAGAGTGGGGGTTAGCACTGAAGCTTTCTTT. It is translated as CATSRVGVSTEAFF.

This clonotype occurred many times. The genes are TRBV11-1 and TRBJ1-2; D is perhaps TRBD1 (5 bases). The CDR3 is made up of 14 amino acids. Germline CDR1 is SGHAT and CDR2 is FQDESV (reference sequence). Trimming pared 1 base from V and 5 bases from J, leaving 11 bases between. CDR3 in DNA: TGTGCCAGCAGCTTAGAAGCAGGGCCTTATGGCTACACCTTC. Residues: CASSLEAGPYGYTF.

The table lists this clonotype with many counts. The rearrangement links TRBV12-3 or TRBV12-4 to TRBJ2-1; D gene unclear. This CDR3 spans 13 amino acids. The ends were cut back, 3 bases at V and 8 bases at J, with 11 bases in the middle. The CDR3 reads CASSFGNFDEQFF. In nucleotides, the CDR3 is TGTGCCAGCAGTTTTGGCAATTTCGATGAGCAGTTCTTC.